This is a list of T cell receptor beta chains from one sample in a study of blood T cell repertoires in COVID-19. Measured with immunoSEQ multiplex PCR; TCRdb has only the in-frame clones, and not every one. The sample lists approximately 170,000 clones, approximately 85% occurring once. Sequencing was carried out using peripheral blood. The receptors were gathered from a man older than 75 with COVID-19, enrolled during active disease. The CDR3 runs from the conserved cysteine through the conserved F or W. Each record gives: D gene, J gene, clone size, V gene, CDR3 DNA, CDR3 protein. A D gene is named only where the DNA matches it firmly. Clone size is shown for a subset of rows, as once, few, many or a class of expanded clone.

>-|TRBJ1-1|once|TRBV11-2
TGTGCCAGCAGCACCGAGGGTGTGGTTTGGAACACTGAAGCTTTCTTT
CASSTEGVVWNTEAFF
>-|TRBJ1-2|-|TRBV12-5
TGTGCTAGTGGTTTTCCCACTCCTATCGCCTTC
CASGFPTPIAF
>TRBD1|TRBJ1-3|-|TRBV2
TGTGCCAGCAGTCTACTTGGGACAGTCTCTGGAAACACCATATATTTT
CASSLLGTVSGNTIYF
>TRBD1|TRBJ1-5|-|TRBV7-9
TGTGCCAGCAGCTTAGTGGGACAGAGCAATCAGCCCCAGCATTTT
CASSLVGQSNQPQHF
>-|TRBJ2-7|-|TRBV5-1
TGCGCCAGCAGCTTGCCATCCTCCTACGAGCAGTACTTC
CASSLPSSYEQYF
>-|TRBJ1-1|-|TRBV4-1
TGCGCCAGCAGCCAAGGTTACAGGGATTGGGTGAACACTGAAGCTTTCTTT
CASSQGYRDWVNTEAFF
>TRBD1|TRBJ1-5|-|TRBV11-2
TGTGCCAGCAGCTCCGGGACAGGGATAGGCAATCAGCCCCAGCATTTT
CASSSGTGIGNQPQHF
>TRBD1|TRBJ2-7|-|TRBV11-3
TGTGCCAGCAGCTTAGGACAGGGCGGCTCCTACGAGCAGTACTTC
CASSLGQGGSYEQYF
>-|TRBJ1-1|-|TRBV18
TGTGCCAGCTCACCCGGGAGGGACATGGATACTGAAGCTTTCTTT
CASSPGRDMDTEAFF
>-|TRBJ1-6|-|TRBV7-9
TGTGCCACCGGGACACCAAATTCACCCCTCCACTTT
CATGTPNSPLHF
>-|TRBJ1-1|few|TRBV3-1/TRBV3-2
TGTGCCAGCAGCCAATTTGGGGCAGGTGAAGCTTTCTTT
CASSQFGAGEAFF
>-|TRBJ1-1|-|TRBV6-4
TGTGCCAGCAGCCCGGGACATCAGTACACTGAAGCTTTCTTT
CASSPGHQYTEAFF
>-|TRBJ1-3|-|TRBV28
TGTGCCAGCAGGGGGCAGGGGATCGGAAACACCATATATTTT
CASRGQGIGNTIYF
>-|TRBJ2-2|-|TRBV5-1
TGCGCCAGCAGCATAGGACACAGGGACACCGGGGAGCTGTTTTTT
CASSIGHRDTGELFF
>-|TRBJ1-3|-|TRBV9
TGTGCCAGCAGCGCAGAGGCATCTCGGTTCTCTGGAAACACCATATATTTT
CASSAEASRFSGNTIYF
>-|TRBJ2-2|-|TRBV3-1/TRBV3-2
TGTGCCAGCAGCCAAGGGCATCTTGGGGGCCAGGGGACCGGGGAGCTGTTTTTT
CASSQGHLGGQGTGELFF
>TRBD1|TRBJ2-7|-|TRBV12-5
TGTGCTAGTGGCCGGGACAGGGGCGTCCACGAGCAGTACTTC
CASGRDRGVHEQYF
>TRBD1|TRBJ1-4|-|TRBV19
TGTGCCAGTAGCTACGGGCAGGGGGCAGAAAAACTGTTTTTT
CASSYGQGAEKLFF
>TRBD1|TRBJ2-7|-|TRBV19
TGTGCCAGTAGTATAAGTTCGGGACAGGGGGCCCCCTACGAGCAGTACTTC
CASSISSGQGAPYEQYF
>TRBD2|TRBJ2-5|-|TRBV4-2
TGTGCCAGCAGCCAAGAACCGGGACTAGCGGGGGAGGAGACCCAGTACTTC
CASSQEPGLAGEETQYF
>-|TRBJ1-6|-|TRBV7-9
TGTGCCAGCAGCTTTCCCGGGAAGGGTTCACCCCTCCACTTT
CASSFPGKGSPLHF
>TRBD1|TRBJ2-3|-|TRBV7-2
TGTGCCAGCAGCCGGACAGGGGCGGATACGCAGTATTTT
CASSRTGADTQYF
>-|TRBJ1-6|few|TRBV6-5
TGTGCCAGCAGTTACCTGGGGAGCTCCTATAATTCACCCCTCCACTTT
CASSYLGSSYNSPLHF
>-|TRBJ1-1|-|TRBV9
TGTGCCAGCAACCGAGGACAGAAGAACACTGAAGCTTTCTTT
CASNRGQKNTEAFF
>-|TRBJ2-3|-|TRBV6-2/TRBV6-3
TGTGCCAGCAGTCTGGGGCCGGTCACAGATACGCAGTATTTT
CASSLGPVTDTQYF
>-|TRBJ1-1|-|TRBV5-1
TGCGCCAGCAGCTTGGTTGACAGCAACACTGAAGCTTTCTTT
CASSLVDSNTEAFF
>-|TRBJ1-2|-|TRBV9
TGTGCCAGCAGAGGGGCGGCAGGAGCCCTTAACTATGGCTACACCTTC
CASRGAAGALNYGYTF
>-|TRBJ2-1|-|TRBV27
TGTGCCAGCAGACATCGGACAGGGAGGGCCCTGGATGAGCAGTTCTTC
CASRHRTGRALDEQFF
>-|TRBJ2-5|-|TRBV11-2
TGTGCCAGCAGCTTAGGTCCGGGGAGGGAGACCCAGTACTTC
CASSLGPGRETQYF
>-|TRBJ2-5|once|TRBV5-5
TGTGCCAGCAGCCTATATCAAGAGACCCAGTACTTC
CASSLYQETQYF
>-|TRBJ1-1|once|TRBV18
TGTGCCAGCTCACTTAGACAGAACACTGAAGCTTTCTTT
CASSLRQNTEAFF
>-|TRBJ2-3|-|TRBV3-1/TRBV3-2
TGTGCCAGCAGCCAAGAGGGGGGACCTTTTTATACGCAGTATTTT
CASSQEGGPFYTQYF
>-|TRBJ2-3|-|TRBV5-1
TGCGCCAGCTCCTCGGGGGAATTCACAGATACGCAGTATTTT
CASSSGEFTDTQYF
>-|TRBJ1-1|-|TRBV6-5
TGTGCCAGCACCCGCGCGACGTGGGGGGACACTGAAGCTTTCTTT
CASTRATWGDTEAFF
>-|TRBJ2-1|-|TRBV5-4
TGTGCCAGCAGCTTGGGGGGAGTAGGGAGCTCCTACAATGAGCAGTTCTTC
CASSLGGVGSSYNEQFF
>-|TRBJ2-7|-|TRBV5-1
TGCGCCAGCAGACAGGACCGTCGCGAGCAGTACTTC
CASRQDRREQYF
>-|TRBJ2-3|-|TRBV19
TGTGCCAGTAGCCCTCCGACAGCCACAGATACGCAGTATTTT
CASSPPTATDTQYF
>TRBD1|TRBJ1-1|-|TRBV19
TGTGCCAGTAGTGTGACAGGGGGCACTGAAGCTTTCTTT
CASSVTGGTEAFF
>-|TRBJ2-5|-|TRBV5-5
TGTGCCAGCAGCTTGCCCTTTCGGAGGGGGCTAGGGGAGACCCAGTACTTC
CASSLPFRRGLGETQYF
>-|TRBJ1-1|-|TRBV19
TGTGCCAGTAGTCAAACAGGGAAGGGGAGCACTGAAGCTTTCTTT
CASSQTGKGSTEAFF
>-|TRBJ2-1|-|TRBV19
TGTGCCTGTAGCCGGGACAAGTATTTGGATGAGCAGTTCTTC
CACSRDKYLDEQFF
>-|TRBJ1-3|-|TRBV28
TGTGCCAGCAGGAGGACAGCCTCTGGAAACACCATATATTTT
CASRRTASGNTIYF
>-|TRBJ1-2|-|TRBV19
TGTGCCAGTAGACCGGGACTGATCTATGGCTACACCTTC
CASRPGLIYGYTF
>-|TRBJ1-4|-|TRBV28
TGTGCCAGCGTACAGGGTGGGGACGAAAAACTGTTTTTT
CASVQGGDEKLFF
>-|TRBJ1-3|once|TRBV28
TGTGCCAGCAGACCCGGGAGCGCGGGAAACACCATATATTTT
CASRPGSAGNTIYF
>TRBD1|TRBJ1-2|-|TRBV10-3
TGTGCCCCCAACCCCGACAGGGGCTATGGCTACACCTTC
CAPNPDRGYGYTF
>TRBD2|TRBJ2-3|-|TRBV5-1
TGCGCCAGCAGACGCACCGGGGGGGTTTCCGGGAGGACAGATACGCAGTATTTT
CASRRTGGVSGRTDTQYF
>TRBD2|TRBJ2-7|-|TRBV4-2
TGTGCCAGCAGCCAAGATACAGCGGGGCTATACGAGCAGTACTTC
CASSQDTAGLYEQYF
>TRBD1|TRBJ1-5|-|TRBV7-9
TGTGCCAGCAGCTTACAGGGGGCGGATATTCAGCCCCAGCATTTT
CASSLQGADIQPQHF
>-|TRBJ2-1|few|TRBV3-1/TRBV3-2
TGTGCCAGCAGGGGATCTATGGGGACTCCACACAATGAGCAGTTCTTC
CASRGSMGTPHNEQFF
>-|TRBJ1-2|-|TRBV28
TGTGCCAGCAGTTCCGGTACGGACTGGCGGGGCTACACCTTC
CASSSGTDWRGYTF
>TRBD1|TRBJ1-1|-|TRBV6-5
TGTGCCAGCAGTCCCCCAGGGGGGAACACTGAAGCTTTCTTT
CASSPPGGNTEAFF
>-|TRBJ1-1|-|TRBV6-8
TGTGCCACCACTCTGAGGCCGGTGAACACTGAAGCTTTCTTT
CATTLRPVNTEAFF
>-|TRBJ2-1|-|TRBV6-5
TGTGCCAGCGGGCAGGGGTTTGCGGATGAGCAGTTCTTC
CASGQGFADEQFF